This is a list of T cell receptor beta chains from one sample in a study of shared clonotypes between healthy human individuals. The table came from immunoSEQ multiplex PCR; TCRdb's copy has only in-frame clones and leaves some out. Among around 2,000,000 clones listed, 95% were seen once. The sequenced sample was naive CD4+ T cells sorted from blood. These receptors came from a man aged 18 to 35 in good health. Each CDR3 is given with its conserved first and last residue. D genes are given only for firm matches. Part of the rows lack a size; the others show once, few, many or a class for expanded clones.

once	TRBV5-1	NA	TRBJ1-1	TGCGCCAGCAGCCCCGATACAGGGAACACTGAAGCTTTCTTT	CASSPDTGNTEAFF
NA	TRBV18	TRBD1	TRBJ1-1	TGTGCCAGCTCACCAGCGACAGGGAAGCGGAACACTGAAGCTTTCTTT	CASSPATGKRNTEAFF
NA	TRBV7-9	TRBD1	TRBJ2-1	TGTGCCAGCAGTTTCTCGGACAGGGCCTCCTACAATGAGCAGTTCTTC	CASSFSDRASYNEQFF
NA	TRBV18	NA	TRBJ2-2	TGTGCCAGCTCACCACGTACGGGGCCGGACACCGGGGAGCTGTTTTTT	CASSPRTGPDTGELFF
NA	TRBV9	NA	TRBJ2-3	TGTGCCAGCAGCGTAGCGTCGGGAGTGGGCACAGATACGCAGTATTTT	CASSVASGVGTDTQYF
NA	TRBV27	NA	TRBJ2-7	TGTGCCATCTTTACCGAGGGTAGAAGCTCCTACGAGCAGTACTTC	CAIFTEGRSSYEQYF
NA	TRBV6-1	NA	TRBJ2-5	TGTGCCAGCACTGTTGGGGAGACCCAGTACTTC	CASTVGETQYF
NA	TRBV18	NA	TRBJ1-2	TGTGCCAGCTCACAGGGGTACAGCTATGGCTACACCTTC	CASSQGYSYGYTF
NA	TRBV6-6	NA	TRBJ2-7	TGTGCCTCAGCCCAGGCCGGCGAGCAGTACTTC	CASAQAGEQYF
NA	TRBV29-1	NA	TRBJ2-5	TGCAGCGCTTCAAACGTGCAAGAGACCCAGTACTTC	CSASNVQETQYF
NA	TRBV27	NA	TRBJ1-6	TGTGCCAGCAGTTTAGGGGGGAGCTCCTATAATTCACCCCTCCACTTT	CASSLGGSSYNSPLHF
NA	TRBV5-4	TRBD2	TRBJ2-1	TGTGCCAGCAGGACATCTAGCGGGACCTACAATGAGCAGTTCTTC	CASRTSSGTYNEQFF
NA	TRBV7-8	NA	TRBJ2-2	TGTGCCCTTACGGGGATTATGGGCACCGGGGAGCTGTTTTTT	CALTGIMGTGELFF
NA	TRBV2	NA	TRBJ2-3	TGTGCCAGCAGTGAAAGGGCAGGGACAGATACGCAGTATTTT	CASSERAGTDTQYF
NA	TRBV7-9	NA	TRBJ1-6	TGTGCCAGCAGCTTAAACGACAGAAATTCACCCCTCCACTTT	CASSLNDRNSPLHF
NA	TRBV7-7	TRBD2	TRBJ2-5	TGTGCTAGCAGCTTCCGCCTAGCGGGAGCTGACGAGACCCAGTACTTC	CASSFRLAGADETQYF
few	TRBV19	NA	TRBJ2-2	TGTGCCAGTAGTAGGGCAGGGCTGAACACCGGGGAGCTGTTTTTT	CASSRAGLNTGELFF
once	TRBV5-6	NA	TRBJ1-3	TGTGCCAGCACCTTATTCCGTTCTGGAAACACCATATATTTT	CASTLFRSGNTIYF
NA	TRBV6-5	TRBD2	TRBJ2-2	TGTGCCAGCAGTTCCAGTCGGGGGGGCCCCGGGGAGCTGTTTTTT	CASSSSRGGPGELFF
NA	TRBV6-1	TRBD1	TRBJ2-2	TGTGCCAGCAGTGAAAACAGGGGGAACACCGGGGAGCTGTTTTTT	CASSENRGNTGELFF
NA	TRBV11-2	NA	TRBJ2-3	TGTGCCAGCAGCTCTAGGCGCACAGATACGCAGTATTTT	CASSSRRTDTQYF
NA	TRBV2	NA	TRBJ1-5	TGTGCCAGCAGTGAAGGGGCAGCCTATAGCAATCAGCCCCAGCATTTT	CASSEGAAYSNQPQHF
once	TRBV30	NA	TRBJ1-3	TGTGCCTGGAGTAGAGTCTCTGGAAACACCATATATTTT	CAWSRVSGNTIYF
NA	TRBV30	TRBD1	TRBJ1-2	TGTGCCTGGAGCAGACAGGGAACTAACTATGGCTACACCTTC	CAWSRQGTNYGYTF
NA	TRBV7-3	TRBD1	TRBJ1-2	TGTGCCAGCAGCACGGGACAGGGATATGGCTACACCTTC	CASSTGQGYGYTF
many	TRBV12-5	NA	TRBJ2-1	TGTGCTAGTGGTCCCCCAGTGGGTTCCTACAATGAGCAGTTCTTC	CASGPPVGSYNEQFF
NA	TRBV10-1	NA	TRBJ2-1	TGCGCCAGCAGTGGAGGGCTAGCCTACAATGAGCAGTTCTTC	CASSGGLAYNEQFF
NA	TRBV5-1	NA	TRBJ1-1	TGCGCCAGCAATCGGGAATTGAACACTGAAGCTTTCTTT	CASNRELNTEAFF
once	TRBV18	TRBD1	TRBJ2-5	TGTGCCAGCTCACCCGACAGGGCATCAGAGACCCAGTACTTC	CASSPDRASETQYF
NA	TRBV10-3	NA	TRBJ1-2	TGTGCCATCAGTGAGTCAGGCCAGAGTAACTATGGCTACACCTTC	CAISESGQSNYGYTF
NA	TRBV15	NA	TRBJ1-3	TGTGCCACCAGCAGAGATTTTCAGGGTGGAAACACCATATATTTT	CATSRDFQGGNTIYF
once	TRBV7-2	NA	TRBJ2-2	TGTGCCAGCAGCCCGGGGTGGTCCGGGGAGCTGTTTTTT	CASSPGWSGELFF
NA	TRBV11-2	NA	TRBJ2-2	TGTGCCAGCAGCGGGAGGTACACCGGGGAGCTGTTTTTT	CASSGRYTGELFF
NA	TRBV19	NA	TRBJ1-4	TGTGCCAGTAGAAGGCCGGGGGGTGAAGAAAAACTGTTTTTT	CASRRPGGEEKLFF
NA	TRBV9	NA	TRBJ1-5	TGTGCCAGCAGCGTACTCGGAGACTATAGCAATCAGCCCCAGCATTTT	CASSVLGDYSNQPQHF
NA	TRBV28	TRBD2	TRBJ2-5	TGTGCCAGCAGCTCGGGGGGGCCTTACGAGACCCAGTACTTC	CASSSGGPYETQYF
NA	TRBV7-9	NA	TRBJ1-4	TGTGCCAGCACCCTAGTTGGGGGTCCTAATGAAAAACTGTTTTTT	CASTLVGGPNEKLFF
NA	TRBV18	NA	TRBJ2-2	TGTGCCAGCTCACCCCCGGGACCCAACACCGGGGAGCTGTTTTTT	CASSPPGPNTGELFF
NA	TRBV7-8	NA	TRBJ1-5	TGTGCCAGCAGCGGAGACGACAGGACACCCAATCAGCCCCAGCATTTT	CASSGDDRTPNQPQHF
NA	TRBV4-1	NA	TRBJ2-2	TGCGCCAGCAGCCAAGATTTTTCGTTAGACACCGGGGAGCTGTTTTTT	CASSQDFSLDTGELFF
NA	TRBV5-6	TRBD1	TRBJ2-7	TGTGCCAGCAGCTTTGCCAGGGGGCCCGAGCAGTACTTC	CASSFARGPEQYF
NA	TRBV4-1	NA	TRBJ2-1	TGCGCCAGCAGCCAAGGATCGGGAGAGCGGTACAATGAGCAGTTCTTC	CASSQGSGERYNEQFF
NA	TRBV11-3	NA	TRBJ2-1	TGTGCCAGCAGCCCCCCGGCCAGCGCGGATGAGCAGTTCTTC	CASSPPASADEQFF
few	TRBV25-1	TRBD1	TRBJ1-2	TGTGCCAGCAGTGAATACCCGACAGGGCACTATGGCTACACCTTC	CASSEYPTGHYGYTF
NA	TRBV27	NA	TRBJ2-1	TGTGCCAGCACCGCGGAGGGGGATGAGCAGTTCTTC	CASTAEGDEQFF
NA	TRBV12-5	NA	TRBJ2-1	TGTGCTAGTGGTTTATCTTCGGGTGAGCAGTTCTTC	CASGLSSGEQFF
NA	TRBV7-9	TRBD1	TRBJ2-7	TGTGCCAGCAGCTCTAGGACAGGGAACCCCTACGAGCAGTACTTC	CASSSRTGNPYEQYF
NA	TRBV5-1	TRBD2	TRBJ2-3	TGCGCCAGCAGCCAGGGACTAGCGGGGGCTAGCACAGATACGCAGTATTTT	CASSQGLAGASTDTQYF
once	TRBV7-8	NA	TRBJ1-1	TGTGCCAGCAGCCCGCAGGGTGGGAACACTGAAGCTTTCTTT	CASSPQGGNTEAFF
NA	TRBV2	NA	TRBJ2-1	TGTGCCAGCCTAGAGCAGTTCTTC	CASLEQFF
NA	TRBV2	NA	TRBJ1-2	TGTGCCAGCAGCCCTGACTCTAACTATGGCTACACCTTC	CASSPDSNYGYTF
NA	TRBV28	NA	TRBJ1-2	TGTGCCAGCAGTTTAGACAGCTCATATGGCTACACCTTC	CASSLDSSYGYTF
NA	TRBV28	NA	TRBJ1-2	TGTGCCAGCAGACCCCCGGGTAAGGGATCCTATGGCTACACCTTC	CASRPPGKGSYGYTF
NA	TRBV14	TRBD2	TRBJ2-4	TGTGCCAGCAGCCAAGAAGCGGCTAGCGGGCGTTACCAGTACTTC	CASSQEAASGRYQYF
NA	TRBV2	TRBD1	TRBJ2-2	TGTGCCAGGAACCGTAGGACAGGCACGAACACCGGGGAGCTGTTTTTT	CARNRRTGTNTGELFF
NA	TRBV19	NA	TRBJ2-7	TGTGCCAGTAGTCGTGGACAGATCTCCTACGAGCAGTACTTC	CASSRGQISYEQYF
once	TRBV30	TRBD2	TRBJ2-3	TGTGCCTGGCGGAGGCTAGCGGGAGGATCAGATACGCAGTATTTT	CAWRRLAGGSDTQYF
once	TRBV9	TRBD1	TRBJ2-1	TGTGCCAGCAGCTCCGAACAGGGGCGTTACAATGAGCAGTTCTTC	CASSSEQGRYNEQFF
NA	TRBV28	NA	TRBJ1-2	TGTGCCAGCAGTGCCGGAGGGGAAAGATATGGCTACACCTTC	CASSAGGERYGYTF